Below are 25 T cell receptor beta chains sequenced from a single sample in a study of CD8+ T cells in alopecia areata. Stated treatment: oral pan-JAK inhibitor, 5-10 mg twice daily. Sequencing relied on a cDNA template that was reverse transcribed from extracted RNA. The assay was immunoSEQ multiplex PCR, and TCRdb's table has in-frame clones only and misses some. Among a few hundred thousand clones, more than 45% were seen once, and the ten largest hold more than 1.5%. The specimen was CD4+ T cells sorted from blood, collected at week 4, from a patient treated with tofacitinib. Receptor source: a human donor with alopecia areata.

The rearrangement uses TRBV29-1 and TRBJ1-1; D ambiguous. Per the germline V gene, CDR1 is SQVTM and CDR2 is ANQGSEA. Trimming shortened V by 4 bases and J by 11 bases, and 20 bases separated the two germline ends. The CDR3 runs to 13 residues. In DNA, the CDR3 is TGCAGCGTTGCTAGGCCCCACGCGGGTGGTGCTTTCTTT. The encoded protein is CSVARPHAGGAFF.

The CDR3 region has the DNA TGCAGCGTTAGGACAGGGGTCGGTGAAAAACTGTTTTTT. Protein sequence: CSVRTGVGEKLFF. J is TRBJ1-4 and V is TRBV29-1; 9 bases are a match to TRBD1. CDR3 size: 13 residues. Germline values: CDR1 SQVTM, CDR2 ANQGSEA. Trimming took 5 bases from V and 7 from J; bases not matched to a gene: 5.

The J gene is TRBJ1-5, the V gene TRBV5-6; 8 nucleotides match TRBD1. CDR3 size: 16 residues. V lost 1 base, J lost 6 bases, and 9 bases stayed unmatched. CDR1 is SGHDT and CDR2 is YYEEEE in the germline V gene. The CDR3: CASSLFAGQVIQPQHF. The CDR3 DNA is TGTGCCAGCAGCTTGTTTGCGGGACAGGTCATTCAGCCCCAGCATTTT.

V gene TRBV2 combines with J gene TRBJ2-5, with a weak D call TRBD2 (7 bases). CDR1 is SNHLY and CDR2 is FYNNEI in the germline V gene. The V end lost 3 bases, the J end lost 3 bases, and 17 bases lay between the germline ends. The CDR3 is 16 residues long. CDR3 residues: CASSDWAGAIKETQYF. Here the CDR3 DNA reads TGTGCCAGCAGTGACTGGGCGGGGGCCATTAAAGAGACCCAGTACTTC.

The rearrangement uses TRBV19 and TRBJ1-5, with D possibly matching TRBD1 (6 bases). CDR3 length: 13 amino acids. CDR1 and CDR2 from the germline V gene are LNHDA and SQIVND (reference sequence). Trimming took off 2 bases at V and 7 bases at J, with 9 bases between the two ends. CDR3 loop: CASSILQGQPQHF. CDR3 DNA: TGTGCCAGTAGTATACTCCAGGGGCAGCCCCAGCATTTT.

The V gene is TRBV29-1, the J gene TRBJ1-4; 9 bases agree with TRBD1. The CDR3 length is 17 residues. J was trimmed by 0 bases and V by 4 bases; bases with no gene match: 9. CDR1 is SQVTM, CDR2 ANQGSEA, per germline. CDR3 bases: TGCAGCGTTGGTTTCTACGGGACAGGGACAACTAATGAAAAACTGTTTTTT. It specifies CSVGFYGTGTTNEKLFF.

This clone was detected only a few times. The chain employs TRBV5-1 and TRBJ2-5; D might be TRBD1 (6 bases). Looked up from germline, CDR1 is SGHRS and CDR2 is YFSETQ. Trimming took 2 bases from V and 0 from J, leaving 8 bases between them. The CDR3 covers 14 residues. The CDR3 sequence: CASSFRGYQETQYF. Written as DNA, the CDR3 is TGCGCCAGCAGCTTCAGGGGATACCAAGAGACCCAGTACTTC.

This clone came up a few times. The CDR3 loop is CASSLGGQGAGEQFF. Written as DNA, the CDR3 is TGCGCCAGCAGCTTGGGAGGACAGGGAGCGGGTGAGCAGTTCTTC. The gene calls are TRBV5-1 and TRBJ2-1; 8 nucleotides align to TRBD1. This CDR3 is built from 15 residues. Trimming at V came to 0 bases and at J to 9 bases, leaving 8 bases not matched to a gene. CDR1 is SGHRS, CDR2 YFSETQ, per germline.

This clone has just a few counts. The V and J genes are TRBV4-3 and TRBJ2-3; perhaps TRBD2 as D (6 bases). Germline lookup yields CDR1 LGHNA and CDR2 YSLEER. The CDR3 extends over 17 amino acids. Trimming removed 1 base from V and 7 bases from J, with 21 bases in between. The CDR3 nucleotides read TGCGCCAGCAGCCAAGTGGGGCTTGGGCGGGACTCGAATACGCAGTATTTT. This codes for CASSQVGLGRDSNTQYF.

This clone came up a few times. The chain couples TRBV5-1 to TRBJ2-3, with 10 bases aligning to TRBD2. Germline assignment: CDR1 SGHRS and CDR2 YFSETQ. The CDR3 loop spans 18 amino acids. The V segment lost 1 base and the J segment 0 bases; nucleotides outside the gene matches: 8. CDR3 DNA: TGCGCCAGCAGCTTGAGTTGGACTAGCGGATCTAGCACAGATACGCAGTATTTT. Its protein product is CASSLSWTSGSSTDTQYF.

The chain combines TRBV5-6 with TRBJ2-7; tentative D call: TRBD1 (5 bases). V was clipped by 4 bases and J by 3 bases, with 11 bases between them. This CDR3 is 13 amino acids long. Germline V lookup: CDR1 SGHDT, CDR2 YYEEEE. The CDR3 loop is CASSAGQNYEQYF. As DNA, the CDR3 is TGTGCCAGCAGCGCCGGACAAAACTACGAGCAGTACTTC. The full variable domain, completed using reference TRBV5-6 and TRBJ2-7, is DAGVTQSPTHLIKTRGQQVTLRCSPKSGHDTVSWYQQALGQGPQFIFQYYEEEERQRGNFPDRFSGHQFPNYSSELNVNALLLGDSALYLCASSAGQNYEQYFGPGTRLTVT.

This sequence joins TRBV9 and TRBJ1-4; D gene uncertain. The V end was cut by 2 bases, the J end by 8 bases, with 13 bases between. The CDR3 is 14 amino acids. The germline gives CDR1 SGDLS, CDR2 YYNGEE. CDR3 DNA sequence: TGTGCCAGCAGCGTTGGCCGAGGAGAGGAAAAACTGTTTTTT. It is translated as CASSVGRGEEKLFF.

The chain has TRBV5-1 and TRBJ2-2; the D gene is possibly TRBD1 (6 bases). Trimming stripped 4 bases from V and 1 base from J, with 8 bases between. The germline V gene encodes CDR1 SGHRS and CDR2 YFSETQ. The length of the CDR3 is 14 residues. This CDR3 reads CASSGTLNTGELFF. CDR3 DNA sequence: TGCGCCAGCAGCGGGACACTGAACACCGGGGAGCTGTTTTTT.

J is TRBJ2-1 and V is TRBV5-1; tentatively, D is TRBD1 (6 bases). The CDR3 consists of 15 residues. Between the trimmed V and J ends, which lost 0 bases and 4 bases, there was a span of 11 bases. Germline CDR1 and CDR2: SGHRS and YFSETQ. For the CDR3, the DNA is TGCGCCAGCAGCTTGGCACAGGGCGGATACAATGAGCAGTTCTTC. The encoded protein is CASSLAQGGYNEQFF.

The rearrangement links TRBV30 to TRBJ2-7; D may be TRBD1 (6 bases). The CDR3 has 11 amino acids. V was trimmed by 5 bases and J by 3 bases, leaving 8 bases between them. From germline, CDR1 is GTSNPN and CDR2 SVGIG (reference sequence). This CDR3 is CAWGTLYEQYF. The CDR3 region has the DNA TGTGCCTGGGGGACACTCTACGAGCAGTACTTC.

This clone was seen once. The CDR3 loop is CSVGRTGTIYGYTF. CDR3 nucleotides: TGCAGCGTTGGCCGGACAGGGACTATCTATGGCTACACCTTC. This rearrangement joins TRBV29-1 to TRBJ1-2; TRBD1 matches at 8 bases. The length of the CDR3 is 14 residues. Germline V gene lookup returns CDR1 SQVTM and CDR2 ANQGSEA. Trimming took 4 bases from V and 4 from J; bases not matched to a gene: 8.

CDR3 nucleotide sequence: TGTGCCAGCAGCGGGACAGGGTCCCCGCAGCCCCAGCATTTT. Encoded protein: CASSGTGSPQPQHF. The genes are TRBV2 and TRBJ1-5; TRBD1 aligns across 9 bases. CDR3 length: 14 residues. With 6 bases clipped from V and 7 bases from J, the junction kept 7 bases outside the gene matches. Germline lookup yields CDR1 SNHLY and CDR2 FYNNEI.

This chain connects TRBV6-5 to TRBJ2-3; 14 bases are shared with TRBD2. Germline lookup yields CDR1 MNHEY and CDR2 SVGAGI. CDR3 length equals 15 residues. V dropped 6 bases and J dropped 4; count of bases not matched to a gene: 3. Written as DNA, the CDR3 is TGTGCCAGCAGCAGACTAGCGGGGGGGCCAGATACGCAGTATTTT. As protein: CASSRLAGGPDTQYF.

The rearrangement links TRBV14 to TRBJ2-5, with 7 nucleotides matching TRBD1. The CDR3 has 14 residues. V lost 4 bases and J lost 5; bases outside the gene matches: 7. Germline V gene data show CDR1 as SGHDN and CDR2 as FVKESK. The CDR3 is CASSPRQGMETQYF. CDR3 bases: TGTGCCAGCAGCCCGCGACAGGGTATGGAGACCCAGTACTTC.

V and J are TRBV30 and TRBJ1-2, with D uncertain. Germline loops: CDR1 GTSNPN, CDR2 SVGIG (reference sequence). V lost 8 bases to trimming and J lost 6 bases, with 19 bases between them. CDR3 length: 13 amino acids. In DNA form, the CDR3 reads TGTGCCGCAGCGGGGTACTACTCTGATGGCTACACCTTC. It yields the protein CAAAGYYSDGYTF.

V gene TRBV6-1 combines with J gene TRBJ1-1; D is undetermined. Trimming removed 7 bases at V and 7 bases at J, with 13 bases between. The CDR3 has 12 residues. CDR1 and CDR2 from the germline V gene are MNHNS and SASEGT. This CDR3 reads CASTRVWGEAFF. CDR3 bases: TGTGCCAGCACCCGCGTTTGGGGTGAAGCTTTCTTT.

The chain carries TRBV5-1 and TRBJ2-1; no definite D call. This CDR3 has 11 amino acids. Germline CDR1 reads SGHRS; CDR2 reads YFSETQ. Trimming pared 5 bases from V and 6 bases from J, leaving 6 bases between. DNA of the CDR3: TGCGCCAGCAGACGCGGCAATGAGCAGTTCTTC. Translating gives CASRRGNEQFF.

About this clone itself: This specimen includes other DNA sequences encoding the same CDR3. The chain has TRBV9 and TRBJ1-5; no firm D call. Trimming stripped 0 bases from V and 6 bases from J, with 7 bases between. This CDR3 has 13 amino acids. CDR1 and CDR2 (germline): SGDLS, YYNGEE. The CDR3 nucleotides are TGTGCCAGCAGCGTAGGGCCAGGTCAGCCCCAGCATTTT. It encodes CASSVGPGQPQHF.

The chain joins TRBV4-3 to TRBJ1-5, with D maybe TRBD1 (5 bases). The CDR3 is 15 residues long. The germline CDR1 and CDR2 sequences are LGHNA and YSLEER. V gave up 0 bases and J gave up 9 bases, with 15 bases separating them. The CDR3 DNA is TGCGCCAGCAGCCAAGATGAAGGGGAAAGATGGCCCCAGCATTTT. Its translation: CASSQDEGERWPQHF.

This clone was seen at least ten times. J is TRBJ2-1 and V is TRBV5-1; D gene ambiguous. Deletions cut 1 base from V and 5 bases from J, with 7 bases between. This CDR3 is 13 amino acids long. The germline V gene has CDR1 SGHRS and CDR2 YFSETQ. The CDR3 region has the DNA TGCGCCAGCAGCTTGAACCTCGACAATGAGCAGTTCTTC. This translates into CASSLNLDNEQFF.